The T cell receptor beta chain under discussion was sequenced for a study of technical replicates of blood from a handful of donors. Per germline, CDR1 SNHLY and CDR2 FYNNEI. The CDR3 is made up of 14 amino acids. The V segment lost 7 bases and the J segment 4 bases; nucleotides outside the gene matches: 7. TCRdb's copy holds only in-frame clones and misses some; the assay was immunoSEQ multiplex PCR. The sample consists of tens of thousands of clones, 95% to 98% of them appearing once. The TCR sequence derives from a human donor in good health. Specimen: T cells isolated from PBMCs. The rearrangement links TRBV2 to TRBJ1-5, with TRBD1 identical over 7 bases. In DNA, the CDR3 is TGTGCCAGCACTATCGGGACAGATAATCAGCCCCAGCATTTT. Amino acid sequence: CASTIGTDNQPQHF. Looking up the rest from reference TRBV2 and TRBJ1-5 gives the full variable domain: EPEVTQTPSHQVTQMGQEVILRCVPISNHLYFYWYRQILGQKVEFLVSFYNNEISEKSEIFDDQFSVERPDGSNFTLKIRSTKLEDSAMYFCASTIGTDNQPQHFGDGTRLSIL.